Sequencing of this T cell receptor (beta chain) was carried out in a study of cytomegalovirus exposure and HLA in healthy donors. Points from the study as a whole: Researchers reportedly found TCR beta sequences accurately predicted most subjects' HLA-A and HLA-B alleles.

The CDR3 consists of 15 residues. The germline V gene encodes CDR1 SGHTA and CDR2 FQGNSA. The ends were cut back, 1 base at V and 11 bases at J, with 20 bases in the middle. Regarding this clone: Its antigen is not identified.

The PCR employed 60 Vbeta primers together with 13 Jbeta primers. Sequencing was performed with immunoSEQ multiplex PCR; in TCRdb, only in-frame clones are kept and a portion is missing. The sample consists of 170,000 or so clones, around 74% of them appearing once. Specimen: PBMCs. J is TRBJ2-5 and V is TRBV7-2; possibly TRBD1 for D (6 bases). This TCR derives from a male donor in good health and CMV-seronegative. The CDR3 loop is CASSLGWTDPREQYF. CDR3 in DNA: TGTGCCAGCAGCTTAGGCTGGACAGACCCTAGGGAGCAGTACTTC.